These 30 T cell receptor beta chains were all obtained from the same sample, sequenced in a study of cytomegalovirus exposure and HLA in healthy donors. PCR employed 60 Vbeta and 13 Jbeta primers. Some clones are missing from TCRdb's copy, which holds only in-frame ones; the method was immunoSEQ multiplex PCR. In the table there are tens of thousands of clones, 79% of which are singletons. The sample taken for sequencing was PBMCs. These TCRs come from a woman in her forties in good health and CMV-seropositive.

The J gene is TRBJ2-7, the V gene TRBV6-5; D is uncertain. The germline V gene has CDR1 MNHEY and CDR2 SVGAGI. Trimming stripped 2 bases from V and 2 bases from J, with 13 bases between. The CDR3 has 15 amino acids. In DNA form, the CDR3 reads TGTGCCAGCAGTTACAATGAGAACCCAACCTACGAGCAGTACTTC. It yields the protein CASSYNENPTYEQYF.

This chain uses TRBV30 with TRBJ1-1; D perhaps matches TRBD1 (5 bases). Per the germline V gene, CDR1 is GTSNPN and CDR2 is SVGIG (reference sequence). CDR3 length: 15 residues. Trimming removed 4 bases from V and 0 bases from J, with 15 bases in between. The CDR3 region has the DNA TGTGCCTGGATACTTCTGGGGACTATGAACACTGAAGCTTTCTTT. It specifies CAWILLGTMNTEAFF. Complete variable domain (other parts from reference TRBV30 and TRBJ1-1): SQTIHQWPATLVQPVGSPLSLECTVEGTSNPNLYWYRQAAGRGLQLLFYSVGIGQISSEVPQNLSASRPQDRQFILSSKKLLLSDSGFYLCAWILLGTMNTEAFFGQGTRLTVV.

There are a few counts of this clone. The CDR3: CASSPRDHSYNEQFF. The CDR3 DNA reads TGTGCCAGCAGTCCCAGGGATCACTCCTACAATGAGCAGTTCTTC. The V call is TRBV6-5, the J call TRBJ2-1; D perhaps matches TRBD1 (5 bases). Germline CDR1 and CDR2: MNHEY and SVGAGI. The V end was cut by 5 bases, the J end by 0 bases, with 11 bases between. The CDR3 is 15 amino acids.

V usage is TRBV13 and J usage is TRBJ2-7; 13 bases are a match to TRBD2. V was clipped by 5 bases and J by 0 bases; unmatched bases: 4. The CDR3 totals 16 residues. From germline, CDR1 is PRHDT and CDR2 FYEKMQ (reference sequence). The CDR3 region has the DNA TGTGCCAGCAGCGAGACTAGCGGGGGGAGCTCCTACGAGCAGTACTTC. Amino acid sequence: CASSETSGGSSYEQYF.

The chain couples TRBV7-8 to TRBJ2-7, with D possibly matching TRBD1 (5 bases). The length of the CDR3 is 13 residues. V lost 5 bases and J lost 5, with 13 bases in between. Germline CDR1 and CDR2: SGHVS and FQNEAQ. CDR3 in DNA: TGTGCCAGCAGCCCGCAGGGTTATAACGAGCAGTACTTC. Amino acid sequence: CASSPQGYNEQYF.

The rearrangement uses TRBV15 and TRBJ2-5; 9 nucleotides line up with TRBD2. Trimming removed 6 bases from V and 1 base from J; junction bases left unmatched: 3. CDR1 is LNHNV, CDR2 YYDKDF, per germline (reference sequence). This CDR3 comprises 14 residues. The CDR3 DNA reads TGTGCCACCAGGGCTAGCGGGGCCCAAGAGACCCAGTACTTC. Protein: CATRASGAQETQYF.

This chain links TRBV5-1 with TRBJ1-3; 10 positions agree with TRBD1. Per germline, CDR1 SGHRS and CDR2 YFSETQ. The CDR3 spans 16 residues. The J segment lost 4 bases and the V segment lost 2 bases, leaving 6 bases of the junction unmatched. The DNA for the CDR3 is TGCGCCAGCAGCTTACCCGGGACAGGGGTCGGAAACACCATATATTTT. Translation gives CASSLPGTGVGNTIYF. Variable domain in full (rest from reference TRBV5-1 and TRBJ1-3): KAGVTQTPRYLIKTRGQQVTLSCSPISGHRSVSWYQQTPGQGLQFLFEYFSETQRNKGNFPGRFSGRQFSNSRSEMNVSTLELGDSALYLCASSLPGTGVGNTIYFGEGSWLTVV.

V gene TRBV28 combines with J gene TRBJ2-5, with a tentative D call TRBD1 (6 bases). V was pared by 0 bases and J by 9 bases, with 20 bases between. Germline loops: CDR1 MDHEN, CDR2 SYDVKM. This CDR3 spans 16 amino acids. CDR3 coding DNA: TGTGCCAGCAGTTTATGGGCCGGGCAGGGGCCAGGGGCCCAGTACTTC. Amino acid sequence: CASSLWAGQGPGAQYF.

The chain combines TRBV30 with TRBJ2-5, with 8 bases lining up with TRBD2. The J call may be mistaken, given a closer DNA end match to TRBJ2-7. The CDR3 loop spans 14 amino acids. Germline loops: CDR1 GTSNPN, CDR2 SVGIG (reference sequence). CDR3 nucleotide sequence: TGTGCCTGGAGAAATAGCGGGATTCTTTACGAGCAGTACTTC. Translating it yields CAWRNSGILYEQYF.

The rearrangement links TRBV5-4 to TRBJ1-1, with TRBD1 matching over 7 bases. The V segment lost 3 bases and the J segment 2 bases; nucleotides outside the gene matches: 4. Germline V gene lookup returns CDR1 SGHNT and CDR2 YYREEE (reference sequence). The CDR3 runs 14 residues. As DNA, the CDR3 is TGTGCCAGCAGCTCGGGACAGTTAAACACTGAAGCTTTCTTT. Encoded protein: CASSSGQLNTEAFF.

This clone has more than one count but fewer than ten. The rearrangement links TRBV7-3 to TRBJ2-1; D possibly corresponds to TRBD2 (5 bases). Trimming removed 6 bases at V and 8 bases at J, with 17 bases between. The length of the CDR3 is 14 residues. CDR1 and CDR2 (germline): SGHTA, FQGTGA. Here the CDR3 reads CASSFPEVGDEQFF. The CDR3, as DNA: TGTGCCAGCAGTTTCCCGGAGGTCGGGGATGAGCAGTTCTTC.

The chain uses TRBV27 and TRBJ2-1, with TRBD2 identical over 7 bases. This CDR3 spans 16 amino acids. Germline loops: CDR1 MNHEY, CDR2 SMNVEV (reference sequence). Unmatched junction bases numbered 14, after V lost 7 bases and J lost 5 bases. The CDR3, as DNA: TGTGCCAGCACCTCGACGCTGGGGGGGGGAGACAATGAGCAGTTCTTC. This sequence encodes CASTSTLGGGDNEQFF.

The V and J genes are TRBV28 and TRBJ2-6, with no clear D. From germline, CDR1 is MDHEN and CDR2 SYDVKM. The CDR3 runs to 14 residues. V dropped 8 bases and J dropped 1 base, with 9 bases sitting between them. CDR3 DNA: TGTGCCAGCGGTACTCAATCTGGGGCCAACGTCCTGACTTTC. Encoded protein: CASGTQSGANVLTF. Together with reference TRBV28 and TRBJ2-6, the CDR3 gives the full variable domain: DVKVTQSSRYLVKRTGEKVFLECVQDMDHENMFWYRQDPGLGLRLIYFSYDVKMKEKGDIPEGYSVSREKKERFSLILESASTNQTSMYLCASGTQSGANVLTFGAGSRLTVL.

Written as DNA, the CDR3 is TGCAGCGTTGACCTGGGACAGGGCGCAGGAAACACCATATATTTT. It specifies CSVDLGQGAGNTIYF. The chain carries TRBV29-1 and TRBJ1-3, with 9 bases that match TRBD1. V was pared by 3 bases and J by 4 bases, with 7 bases of the junction left unmatched. In germline, CDR1 is SQVTM, CDR2 ANQGSEA. This CDR3 is 15 amino acids long.

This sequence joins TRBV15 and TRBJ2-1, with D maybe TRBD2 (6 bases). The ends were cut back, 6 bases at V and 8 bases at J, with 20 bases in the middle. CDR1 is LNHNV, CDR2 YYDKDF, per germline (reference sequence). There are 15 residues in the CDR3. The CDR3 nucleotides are TGTGCCACCAGGCGCCACGATGGGGGGTTCGATGAGCAGTTCTTC. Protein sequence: CATRRHDGGFDEQFF. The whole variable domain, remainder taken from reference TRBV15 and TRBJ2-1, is DAMVIQNPRYQVTQFGKPVTLSCSQTLNHNVMYWYQQKSSQAPKLLFHYYDKDFNNEADTPDNFQSRRPNTSFCFLDIRSPGLGDTAMYLCATRRHDGGFDEQFFGPGTRLTVL.

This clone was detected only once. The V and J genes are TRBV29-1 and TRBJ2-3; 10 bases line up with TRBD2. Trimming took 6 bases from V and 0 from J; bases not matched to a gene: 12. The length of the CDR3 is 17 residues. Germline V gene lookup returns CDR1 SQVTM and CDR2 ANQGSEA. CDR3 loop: CSVRSSGGFTSTDTQYF. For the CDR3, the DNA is TGCAGCGTGAGGAGTAGCGGGGGGTTTACTAGCACAGATACGCAGTATTTT.

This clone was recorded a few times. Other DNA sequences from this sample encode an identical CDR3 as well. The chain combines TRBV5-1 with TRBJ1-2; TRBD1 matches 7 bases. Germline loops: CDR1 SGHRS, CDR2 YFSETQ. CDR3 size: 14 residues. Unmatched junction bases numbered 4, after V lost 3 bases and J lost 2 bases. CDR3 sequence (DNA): TGCGCCAGCAGCTCCAAACAGGGGAACTATGGCTACACCTTC. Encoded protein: CASSSKQGNYGYTF.

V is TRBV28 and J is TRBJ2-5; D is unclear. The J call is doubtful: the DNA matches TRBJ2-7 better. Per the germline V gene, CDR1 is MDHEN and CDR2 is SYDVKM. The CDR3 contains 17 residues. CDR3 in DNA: TGTGCCAGCAGTTTAACTGGTAGAAAGAGCCTCTCCTACGAGCAGTACTTC. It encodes CASSLTGRKSLSYEQYF.

The CDR3 protein is CASSTRPGVYGYTF. CDR3 DNA: TGTGCCAGCAGTACTAGACCTGGGGTTTATGGCTACACCTTC. The chain employs TRBV6-1 and TRBJ1-2; D not certain. CDR3 size: 14 residues. The germline gives CDR1 MNHNS, CDR2 SASEGT. Trimming took 5 bases from V and 5 from J, leaving 15 bases between them.

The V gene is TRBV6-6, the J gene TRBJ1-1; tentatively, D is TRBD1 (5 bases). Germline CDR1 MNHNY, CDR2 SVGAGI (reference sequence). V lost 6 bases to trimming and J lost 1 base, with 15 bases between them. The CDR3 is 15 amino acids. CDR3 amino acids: CASSLDGGANTEAFF. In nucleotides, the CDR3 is TGTGCCAGCAGCCTAGACGGAGGGGCGAACACTGAAGCTTTCTTT.

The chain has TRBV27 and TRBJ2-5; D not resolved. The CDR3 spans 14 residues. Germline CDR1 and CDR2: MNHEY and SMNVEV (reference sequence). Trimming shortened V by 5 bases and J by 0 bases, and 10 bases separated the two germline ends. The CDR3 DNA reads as TGTGCCAGCAGTAAACTTCAGGACCAAGAGACCCAGTACTTC. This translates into CASSKLQDQETQYF.

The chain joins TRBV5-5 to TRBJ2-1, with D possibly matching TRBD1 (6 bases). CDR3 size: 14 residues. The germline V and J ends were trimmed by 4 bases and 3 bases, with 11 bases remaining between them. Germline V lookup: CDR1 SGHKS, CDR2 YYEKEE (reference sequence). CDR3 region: CASSQPQGYNEQFF. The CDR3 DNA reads TGTGCCAGCAGCCAACCACAGGGCTACAATGAGCAGTTCTTC.

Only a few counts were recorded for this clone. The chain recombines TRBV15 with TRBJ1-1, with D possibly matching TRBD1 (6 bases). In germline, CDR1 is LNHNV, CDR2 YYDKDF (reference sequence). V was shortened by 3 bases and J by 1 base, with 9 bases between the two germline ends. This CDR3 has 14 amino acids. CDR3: CATSSQTGNTEAFF. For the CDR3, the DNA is TGTGCCACCAGCAGTCAGACAGGGAACACTGAAGCTTTCTTT.

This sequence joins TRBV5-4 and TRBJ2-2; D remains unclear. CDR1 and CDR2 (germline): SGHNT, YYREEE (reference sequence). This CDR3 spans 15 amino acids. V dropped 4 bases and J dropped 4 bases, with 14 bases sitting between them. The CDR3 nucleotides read TGTGCCAGCAGCCCCGTTAAGAGCTCCACCGGGGAGCTGTTTTTT. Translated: CASSPVKSSTGELFF.

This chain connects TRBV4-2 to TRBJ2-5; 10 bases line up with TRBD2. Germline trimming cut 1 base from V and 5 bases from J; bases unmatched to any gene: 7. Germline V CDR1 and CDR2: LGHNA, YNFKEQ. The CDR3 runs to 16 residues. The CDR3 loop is CASSQASGGAGETQYF. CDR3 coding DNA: TGTGCCAGCAGCCAAGCAAGCGGGGGGGCTGGGGAGACCCAGTACTTC.

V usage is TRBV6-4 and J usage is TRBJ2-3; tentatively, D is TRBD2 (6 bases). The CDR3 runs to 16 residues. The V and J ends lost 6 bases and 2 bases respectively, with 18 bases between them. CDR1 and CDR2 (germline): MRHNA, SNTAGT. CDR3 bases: TGTGCCAGCAGCCAACTAGCCCATTCTTCCACAGATACGCAGTATTTT. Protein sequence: CASSQLAHSSTDTQYF.

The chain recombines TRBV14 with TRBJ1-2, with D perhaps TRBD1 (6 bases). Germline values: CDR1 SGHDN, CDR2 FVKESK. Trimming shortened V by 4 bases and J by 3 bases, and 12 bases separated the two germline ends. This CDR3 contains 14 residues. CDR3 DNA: TGTGCCAGCAGCCCCCCAGGGGTTCACTATGGCTACACCTTC. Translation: CASSPPGVHYGYTF.

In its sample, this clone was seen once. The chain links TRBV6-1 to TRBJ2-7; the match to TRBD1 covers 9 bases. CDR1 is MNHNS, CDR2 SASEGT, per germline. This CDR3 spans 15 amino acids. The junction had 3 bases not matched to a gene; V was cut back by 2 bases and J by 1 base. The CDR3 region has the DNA TGTGCCAGCAGTGAAAGGGGACAGGGATCCTACGAGCAGTACTTC. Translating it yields CASSERGQGSYEQYF.

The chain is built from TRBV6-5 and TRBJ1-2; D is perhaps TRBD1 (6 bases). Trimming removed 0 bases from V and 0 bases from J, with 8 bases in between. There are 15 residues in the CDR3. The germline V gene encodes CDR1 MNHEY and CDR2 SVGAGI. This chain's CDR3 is CASSYSRGANYGYTF. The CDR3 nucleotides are TGTGCCAGCAGTTACTCCAGGGGAGCTAACTATGGCTACACCTTC.

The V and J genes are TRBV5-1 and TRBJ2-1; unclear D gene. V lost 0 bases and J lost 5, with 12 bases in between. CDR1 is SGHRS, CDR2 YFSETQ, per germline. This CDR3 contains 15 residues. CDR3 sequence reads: CASSLALMSNNEQFF. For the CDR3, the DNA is TGCGCCAGCAGCTTGGCCTTAATGAGCAACAATGAGCAGTTCTTC.